Sequencing of this T cell receptor (beta chain) was carried out in a study of Graves' ophthalmopathy and Graves' hyperthyroidism. Findings of the study overall: Blood also contained most of the expanded thyroid clonotypes above 0.001 frequency. Classification of ophthalmopathy versus stable hyperthyroidism by a 13-signature model yielded around 90% sensitivity and about 81% specificity.

The length of the CDR3 is 14 residues. Germline lookup yields CDR1 SGHAT and CDR2 FQNNGV. V was shortened by 0 bases and J by 2 bases, with 8 bases between the two germline ends. Ophthalmopathic donors had moderate-to-severe activity, CAS ≥3 and NOSPECS ≥4, with disease that had lasted under 3 months. Exclusion criteria comprised other autoimmune diseases, uncontrolled infections, pregnancy or lactation in patients. RNA transcripts yielded amplified TCR beta CDR3 regions. Scientists carried out first-round RT-PCR using HTBI primers and then a second-round multiplex PCR. TCRdb re-derived calls from the multiplex PCR reads in MiXCR, one entry per CDR3 protein. The sample holds about 210,000 distinct CDR3 sequences, under 30% seen once. This clonotype has ten or more counts. Antigen specificity is unknown.

The TCR comes from a man in his forties or fifties with Graves' ophthalmopathy. The chain combines TRBV11-2 with TRBJ2-7; D remains ambiguous. The specimen was peripheral blood. The CDR3 nucleotides read TGTGCCAGCAGCTTAGATCCCAGACCCTACGAGCAGTACTTC. The encoded protein is CASSLDPRPYEQYF.